The 18 T cell receptor beta chains below all came from one sample that was sequenced in a study of cytomegalovirus exposure and HLA in healthy donors. With 60 Vbeta and 13 Jbeta primers, the PCR was carried out. Using immunoSEQ multiplex PCR, the repertoire was profiled, and TCRdb retains in-frame clones only, with some absent. The sample carries around 53,000 clones, approximately 73% recorded once. Source material: PBMCs. The receptors shown here come from a man between 18 and 35 years old in good health and CMV-seronegative.

The chain joins TRBV7-9 to TRBJ2-7; TRBD2 agrees at 11 bases. This CDR3 has 15 amino acids. The V segment lost 4 bases and the J segment 1 base; nucleotides outside the gene matches: 3. In germline, CDR1 is SEHNR, CDR2 FQNEAQ (reference sequence). The CDR3 DNA reads as TGTGCCAGCAGCTCCGGGACTAGCGGTTCCTACGAGCAGTACTTC. It encodes CASSSGTSGSYEQYF.

This chain uses TRBV18 with TRBJ2-7; 11 nucleotides match TRBD1. This CDR3 is 16 amino acids long. Germline CDR1 and CDR2: KGHSH and LQKENI. V shed 3 bases, J shed 3 bases, and the junction held 7 bases outside the gene matches. The CDR3 DNA reads TGTGCCAGCTCACCCGTGGGACAGGGGGGCCTCTACGAGCAGTACTTC. This sequence encodes CASSPVGQGGLYEQYF.

This clone was counted between two and nine times. This sequence joins TRBV6-4 and TRBJ2-3; 7 nucleotides match TRBD2. V was pared by 3 bases and J by 6 bases, with 6 bases of the junction left unmatched. Germline V gene lookup returns CDR1 MRHNA and CDR2 SNTAGT. The CDR3 runs to 14 residues. The CDR3, as DNA: TGTGCCAGCAGTGAGGGGGGGAGGGCCGATACGCAGTATTTT. It yields the protein CASSEGGRADTQYF.

V and J are TRBV18 and TRBJ2-5; possible D gene TRBD1, 5 bases. CDR1 and CDR2 (germline): KGHSH, LQKENI. Trimming left V 2 bases short and J 2 bases short, with 9 bases between. This CDR3 is built from 14 residues. The CDR3 DNA is TGTGCCAGCTCACCAAGACAGCTACAAGAGACCCAGTACTTC. Protein: CASSPRQLQETQYF.

V is TRBV6-5 and J is TRBJ2-2; D is perhaps TRBD1 (6 bases). In germline, CDR1 is MNHEY, CDR2 SVGAGI. CDR3 length: 12 amino acids. The germline V and J ends were trimmed by 4 bases and 8 bases, with 8 bases remaining between them. The DNA for the CDR3 is TGTGCCAGCAGTTCAGGGGCTGGGGAGCTGTTTTTT. This encodes CASSSGAGELFF.

The chain employs TRBV29-1 and TRBJ2-3; TRBD2 might be the D (6 bases). Germline lookup yields CDR1 SQVTM and CDR2 ANQGSEA. This CDR3 has 17 amino acids. V was pared by 6 bases and J by 1 base, with 23 bases between. The chain's CDR3 is CSVDGRLLGKGTDTQYF. CDR3 sequence (DNA): TGCAGCGTCGATGGGAGGTTACTGGGGAAGGGCACAGATACGCAGTATTTT.

A single count supports this clone. This chain joins TRBV29-1 and TRBJ2-3, with a weak D call TRBD1 (6 bases). V was clipped by 5 bases and J by 4 bases, with 13 bases between them. Germline V gives CDR1 SQVTM, CDR2 ANQGSEA. This CDR3 has 13 residues. CDR3 amino acids: CSVLQGRADTQYF. The CDR3 coding sequence is TGCAGCGTTCTCCAGGGGAGAGCAGATACGCAGTATTTT.

The chain joins TRBV11-2 to TRBJ2-7; 13 bases are a match to TRBD2. Germline CDR1 is SGHAT and CDR2 is FQNNGV. The V and J ends lost 5 bases and 0 bases, in that order; junction bases with no gene match: 7. This CDR3 spans 17 amino acids. Here the CDR3 DNA reads TGTGCCAGCAGCCCCGGGACTAGCGGGACCCACTCCTACGAGCAGTACTTC. Its translation: CASSPGTSGTHSYEQYF.

Of note for this clone: A junction end diverges from the germline sequence, so it may reflect a read error. V is TRBV6-1 and J is TRBJ1-5, with 8 bases matching TRBD1. Germline V gives CDR1 MNHNS, CDR2 SASEGT. The CDR3 is 15 amino acids. The CDR3 loop reads CASRDGTGVSQPQHF. CDR3 in DNA: TGTGCCAGCAGAGACGGGACAGGTGTGAGTCAGCCTCAGCATTTT.

The genes are TRBV12-5 and TRBJ2-1, with D maybe TRBD2 (6 bases). The CDR3 runs 11 residues. Germline V CDR1 and CDR2: LGHNT, FRNRAP. The ends were cut back, 5 bases at V and 9 bases at J, with 8 bases in the middle. For the CDR3, the DNA is TGTGCTAGTGGTGCGGAGGGTGAGCAGTTCTTC. Translating it yields CASGAEGEQFF.

Here the CDR3 reads CASSPGASGRNEQFF. CDR3 nucleotides: TGTGCCAGCAGCCCGGGGGCTAGCGGGAGAAATGAGCAGTTCTTC. The chain employs TRBV11-3 and TRBJ2-1; the match to TRBD2 covers 10 bases. The CDR3 runs to 15 residues. Trimming at V came to 5 bases and at J to 7 bases, leaving 8 bases not matched to a gene. The germline CDR1 and CDR2 sequences are SGHNT and YENEEA. The full variable domain, in which reference TRBV11-3 and TRBJ2-1 provide the parts outside the CDR3, is EAGVVQSPRYKIIEKKQPVAFWCNPISGHNTLYWYLQNLGQGPELLIRYENEEAVDDSQLPKDRFSAERLKGVDSTLKIQPAELGDSAVYLCASSPGASGRNEQFFGPGTRLTVL.

This rearrangement joins TRBV30 to TRBJ2-1; D gene unclear. Deletions cut 0 bases from V and 5 bases from J, with 8 bases between. Germline V gene lookup returns CDR1 GTSNPN and CDR2 SVGIG (reference sequence). This CDR3 is built from 13 residues. In DNA form, the CDR3 reads TGTGCCTGGAGTGTACTTCCCCACAATGAGCAGTTCTTC. It is translated as CAWSVLPHNEQFF.

The chain is built from TRBV11-2 and TRBJ2-5; tentative D call: TRBD2 (5 bases). Germline V gene sequence: CDR1 SGHAT, CDR2 FQNNGV. The CDR3 has 16 amino acids. V lost 1 base and J 1 base, leaving 13 bases between the germline ends. CDR3 bases: TGTGCCAGCAGCTTAGCGAGCGGAGGCACCCAAGAGACCCAGTACTTC. Its protein product is CASSLASGGTQETQYF.

The chain employs TRBV7-2 and TRBJ2-7; D is uncertain. Trimming took 3 bases from V and 7 from J, leaving 7 bases between them. Germline V lookup: CDR1 SGHTA, CDR2 FQGNSA. The CDR3 extends over 11 amino acids. This CDR3 is CASSFSREQYF. The CDR3 coding sequence is TGTGCCAGCAGCTTTTCCAGGGAGCAGTACTTC.

The genes are TRBV6-5 and TRBJ1-4; 10 nucleotides align to TRBD1. The CDR3 is 13 residues long. Germline CDR1 is MNHEY and CDR2 is SVGAGI. With 8 bases clipped from V and 8 bases from J, the junction kept 5 bases outside the gene matches. This CDR3 is CASSGTGVEKLFF. The CDR3 DNA is TGTGCCAGCTCCGGGACAGGGGTAGAAAAACTGTTTTTT.

The genes are TRBV6-1 and TRBJ2-7; 7 nucleotides align to TRBD1. The junction had 3 bases not matched to a gene; V was cut back by 6 bases and J by 4 bases. The CDR3 length is 12 residues. Germline loops: CDR1 MNHNS, CDR2 SASEGT. This chain's CDR3 is CASRLQGYEQYF. The CDR3 DNA reads TGTGCCAGCAGGCTACAGGGGTACGAGCAGTACTTC.

The rearrangement joins TRBV7-9 to TRBJ2-7; 8 bases map to TRBD2. Trimming removed 5 bases from V and 6 bases from J; junction bases left unmatched: 6. The CDR3 length is 13 residues. Germline values: CDR1 SEHNR, CDR2 FQNEAQ (reference sequence). The CDR3 DNA reads as TGTGCCAGCAGCCCCTCCGGGACTAGCGAGCAGTACTTC. This encodes CASSPSGTSEQYF.

V usage is TRBV7-2 and J usage is TRBJ2-7; a weak D match, TRBD2 (5 bases). This CDR3 is built from 14 residues. V lost 1 base and J lost 1, with 8 bases in between. Germline V lookup: CDR1 SGHTA, CDR2 FQGNSA. As DNA, the CDR3 is TGTGCCAGCAGCTTAGTATCGGGGTCCTACGAGCAGTACTTC. This encodes CASSLVSGSYEQYF.